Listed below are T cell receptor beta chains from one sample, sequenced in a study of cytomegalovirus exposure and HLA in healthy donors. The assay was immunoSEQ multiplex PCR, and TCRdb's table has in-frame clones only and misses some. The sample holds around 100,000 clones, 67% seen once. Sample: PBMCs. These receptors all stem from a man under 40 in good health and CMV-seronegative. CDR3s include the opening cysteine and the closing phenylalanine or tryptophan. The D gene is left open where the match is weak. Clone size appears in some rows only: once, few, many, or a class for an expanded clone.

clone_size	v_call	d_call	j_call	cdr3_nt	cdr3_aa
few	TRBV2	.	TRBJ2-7	TGTGCCAGCAGTGAAGAGGGGCCCGAGCAGTACTTC	CASSEEGPEQYF
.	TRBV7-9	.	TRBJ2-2	TGTGCCAGCAGCCCCCAATCGGGGGAAGGGAGAACCGGGGAGCTGTTTTTT	CASSPQSGEGRTGELFF
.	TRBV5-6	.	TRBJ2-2	TGTGCCAGCAGCTATACAGGATGGGCCGGGGAGCTGTTTTTT	CASSYTGWAGELFF
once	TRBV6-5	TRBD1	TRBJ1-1	TGTGCCAGCAGTAGTGTAGGGACAGTGAACACTGAAGCTTTCTTT	CASSSVGTVNTEAFF
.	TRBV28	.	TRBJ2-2	TGTGCCAGCAGTTTAACCAGGGGAGTCACCGGGGAGCTGTTTTTT	CASSLTRGVTGELFF
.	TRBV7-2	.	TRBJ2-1	TGTGCCAGCAGCTATAGCCGCGACTCCTACAATGAGCAGTTCTTC	CASSYSRDSYNEQFF
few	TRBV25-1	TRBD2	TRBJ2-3	TGTGCCAGCAGTTTAGGGGAGGGTAGCACAGATACGCAGTATTTT	CASSLGEGSTDTQYF
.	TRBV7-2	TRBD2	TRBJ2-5	TGTGCCAGCAGCTTCCCCCGGCTAGCGGGAGGAGAGACCCAGTACTTC	CASSFPRLAGGETQYF
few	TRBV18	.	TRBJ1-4	TGTGCCAGCTCACCGGCAGCAACTAATGAAAAACTGTTTTTT	CASSPAATNEKLFF
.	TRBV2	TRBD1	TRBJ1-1	TGTGCCAGCGACCTGACAGGGGGCAACACTGAAGCTTTCTTT	CASDLTGGNTEAFF
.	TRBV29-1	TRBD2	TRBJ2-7	TGCAGCGGGGGGGCTAGCGGGAGTTACTACGAGCAGTACTTC	CSGGASGSYYEQYF
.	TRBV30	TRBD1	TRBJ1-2	TGTGCCTGGGGCACCGGGACAGGGGTCTATGGCTACACCTTC	CAWGTGTGVYGYTF
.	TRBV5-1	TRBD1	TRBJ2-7	TGCGCCAGTACTACAGGGGCGTGGGGGTACTACGAGCAGTACTTC	CASTTGAWGYYEQYF
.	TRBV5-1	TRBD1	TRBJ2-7	TGCGCCAGCAGCTTGGTAAGGGACAGGTCCCCCGAGCAGTACTTC	CASSLVRDRSPEQYF
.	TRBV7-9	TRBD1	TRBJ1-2	TGTGCCAGCAGCCCCCGACCAGGGACAGGGGGCGTATTTGACTATGGCTACACCTTC	CASSPRPGTGGVFDYGYTF
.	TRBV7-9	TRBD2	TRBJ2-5	TGTGCCAGCAGCTTAGGACTAGCGGGGGCCATTCAAGAGACCCAGTACTTC	CASSLGLAGAIQETQYF
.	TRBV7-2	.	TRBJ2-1	TGTGCCAGCAGCATCATTGTCGGGGTGGCCGAGCAGTTCTTC	CASSIIVGVAEQFF
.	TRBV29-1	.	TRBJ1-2	TGCAGCGTTGAGGGTAAACAGGGTAATGGCTACACCTTC	CSVEGKQGNGYTF
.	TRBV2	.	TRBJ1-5	TGTGCCAGCACCAGAGAACAGGGCAATCAGCCCCAGCATTTT	CASTREQGNQPQHF
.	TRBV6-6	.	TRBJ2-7	TGTGCCACCCTAGGGGACAACTCCTACGAGCAGTACTTC	CATLGDNSYEQYF
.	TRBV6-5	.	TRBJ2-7	TGTGCCAGCAGTTCGACAGGTTCCTCCTACGAGCAGTACTTC	CASSSTGSSYEQYF
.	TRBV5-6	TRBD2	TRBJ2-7	TGTGCCAGCAGCGTCGGGACTAGCGGCTCCTACGAGCAGTACTTC	CASSVGTSGSYEQYF
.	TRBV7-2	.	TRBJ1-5	TGTGCCAGCAGCCCCCAAACTGGTCAGCCCCAGCATTTT	CASSPQTGQPQHF
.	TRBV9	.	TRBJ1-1	TGTGCCAGCAGCGTAGAGGCTAGGACTGAAGCTTTCTTT	CASSVEARTEAFF
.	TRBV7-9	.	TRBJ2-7	TGTGCCAGCAGCTCAAGACAGGACCCCTACGAGCAGTACTTC	CASSSRQDPYEQYF
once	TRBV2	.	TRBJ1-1	TGTGCCAAGCAGACCAGGGACACTGAAGCTTTCTTT	CAKQTRDTEAFF
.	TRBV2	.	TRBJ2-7	TGTGCCAGCATCGAAAGGGCAGGGGTACCTCAGTCCTACGAGCAGTACTTC	CASIERAGVPQSYEQYF
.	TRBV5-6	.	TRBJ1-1	TGTGCCAGCAGTCTCACAGTAAACACTGAAGCTTTCTTT	CASSLTVNTEAFF
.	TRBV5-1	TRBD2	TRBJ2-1	TGCGCCAGCAGCTATAGCGGGGGGGCCTACAATGAGCAGTTCTTC	CASSYSGGAYNEQFF
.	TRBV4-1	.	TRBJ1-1	TGCGCCAGCAGCCAAGATCCCCCATACTCTAAAGCTTTCTTT	CASSQDPPYSKAFF
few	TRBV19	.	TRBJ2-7	TGTGCCAGTAGTATCCACGGGAGCTCCTACGAGCAGTACTTC	CASSIHGSSYEQYF
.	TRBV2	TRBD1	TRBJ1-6	TGTGCCAGCAGTCCAAGACAGGGTTCACCCCTCCACTTT	CASSPRQGSPLHF